The table lists the clone carrying this T cell receptor beta chain with a few counts. Its antigen is currently unknown. The data stem from a study of cytomegalovirus exposure and HLA in healthy donors. Across the whole study: An analysis done earlier identified 117 million unique TCR beta sequences from about 180 million T cells. Overall study findings and caveats: It is likely that the observed cluster of highly shared sequence variants was a sequencing artifact. Prior analysis indicated that the majority of TCR beta V segments exhibited productivity approximately 87% or approximately 30% of the time.

PCR used 60 Vbeta primers and 13 Jbeta primers. TCRdb's table, derived via immunoSEQ multiplex PCR, lists solely in-frame clones and lacks some. The sample lists some 150,000 clones, over 65% seen once, with approximately 1.4% in the top ten. Per the germline V gene, CDR1 is MNHNY and CDR2 is SVGAGI (reference sequence). The length of the CDR3 is 13 residues. Trimming shortened V by 4 bases and J by 7 bases, and 13 bases separated the two germline ends. The receptor's source is a middle-aged man in good health and CMV-seronegative. The chain has TRBV6-6 and TRBJ1-2, with D hard to call. Sequencing was carried out using PBMCs. The CDR3 region is CASSLEDRSGYTF. CDR3 bases: TGTGCCAGCAGTTTGGAGGATCGGAGTGGCTACACCTTC.